The 32 T cell receptor beta chains below come from one sample, sequenced in a study of CD8+ T cells in alopecia areata. cDNA serving as the sequencing template came from extracted, reverse transcribed RNA. The method was immunoSEQ multiplex PCR; TCRdb's version includes in-frame clones alone and lacks a portion of them. The profile covers roughly 30,000 clones, with around two thirds appearing a single time and roughly 18% taken by the ten largest. The sequenced sample was NKG2D-high CD8+ T cells sorted from blood. Every receptor here comes from a human donor with alopecia areata.

The genes are TRBV5-1 and TRBJ1-1; 7 bases are shared with TRBD1. V lost 2 bases, J lost 3 bases, and 7 bases stayed unmatched. The CDR3 covers 15 residues. The germline gives CDR1 SGHRS, CDR2 YFSETQ. The CDR3 DNA sequence: TGCGCCAGCAGCTTAGACAGGGTCCCCCACACTGAAGCTTTCTTT. Translating it yields CASSLDRVPHTEAFF. The full variable domain, rest sourced from reference TRBV5-1 and TRBJ1-1, is KAGVTQTPRYLIKTRGQQVTLSCSPISGHRSVSWYQQTPGQGLQFLFEYFSETQRNKGNFPGRFSGRQFSNSRSEMNVSTLELGDSALYLCASSLDRVPHTEAFFGQGTRLTVV.

Only a few counts were recorded for this clone. This chain joins TRBV28 and TRBJ2-7; D is uncertain. V lost 4 bases and J 2 bases, leaving 6 bases between the germline ends. The CDR3 is 12 amino acids. Per the germline V gene, CDR1 is MDHEN and CDR2 is SYDVKM. The CDR3 nucleotides are TGTGCCAGCAGTTACATAGCCTACGAGCAGTACTTC. Encoded protein: CASSYIAYEQYF. The full variable domain, its missing parts supplied by reference TRBV28 and TRBJ2-7, is DVKVTQSSRYLVKRTGEKVFLECVQDMDHENMFWYRQDPGLGLRLIYFSYDVKMKEKGDIPEGYSVSREKKERFSLILESASTNQTSMYLCASSYIAYEQYFGPGTRLTVT.

The genes are TRBV20-1 and TRBJ2-1; D is uncertain. Germline loops: CDR1 DFQATT, CDR2 SNEGSKA (reference sequence). The CDR3 contains 11 residues. V was pared by 0 bases and J by 7 bases, with 4 bases between. Here the CDR3 DNA reads TGCAGTGCTAGAGATTTTAATGAGCAGTTCTTC. This codes for CSARDFNEQFF.

This clone appeared a few times. This chain joins TRBV29-1 and TRBJ2-7; D is unresolved. Per the germline V gene, CDR1 is SQVTM and CDR2 is ANQGSEA. The CDR3 extends over 11 amino acids. V lost 3 bases to trimming and J lost 4 bases, with 7 bases between them. DNA of the CDR3: TGCAGCGTTGATGATAGTTACGAGCAGTACTTC. It encodes CSVDDSYEQYF.

The rearrangement joins TRBV2 to TRBJ2-5, with 7 bases matching TRBD1. The CDR3 consists of 15 residues. The V gene end was trimmed by 4 bases and the J gene end by 2 bases; junction bases not matched to a gene: 7. CDR1 and CDR2 from the germline V gene are SNHLY and FYNNEI. The CDR3 is CASSVGRGIQETQYF. In DNA, the CDR3 is TGTGCCAGCAGTGTCGGCAGGGGGATTCAAGAGACCCAGTACTTC.

The V call is TRBV5-1, the J call TRBJ1-2, with D unresolved. CDR3 length equals 13 residues. The V end lost 1 base, the J end lost 4 bases, and 8 bases lay between the germline ends. CDR1 and CDR2 (germline): SGHRS, YFSETQ. The CDR3 here is CASSLWDPYGYTF. The CDR3 region has the DNA TGCGCCAGCAGCTTGTGGGATCCCTATGGCTACACCTTC.

The rearrangement links TRBV2 to TRBJ1-1; TRBD1 aligns across 9 bases. V lost 6 bases and J lost 3; bases outside the gene matches: 8. The V gene's germline CDR1 is SNHLY and CDR2 FYNNEI. The CDR3 consists of 15 residues. CDR3 bases: TGTGCCAGCAGAGAAATGGGACAGGGCTACACTGAAGCTTTCTTT. As protein: CASREMGQGYTEAFF.

The genes are TRBV7-9 and TRBJ2-7; a weak D match, TRBD2 (6 bases). The germline V and J ends were trimmed by 5 bases and 3 bases, with 14 bases remaining between them. Germline V gene data show CDR1 as SEHNR and CDR2 as FQNEAQ (reference sequence). The CDR3 contains 14 residues. The CDR3 loop is CASSGAGGFYEQYF. In DNA, the CDR3 is TGTGCCAGCAGCGGAGCGGGTGGTTTCTACGAGCAGTACTTC.

The chain joins TRBV7-2 to TRBJ2-3; 11 bases line up with TRBD2. This CDR3 spans 15 amino acids. The V gene end was trimmed by 5 bases and the J gene end by 3 bases; junction bases not matched to a gene: 4. CDR1 is SGHTA, CDR2 FQGNSA, per germline. The CDR3, as DNA: TGTGCCAGCAGCCATATAGCGGGGGGGACAGATACGCAGTATTTT. It is translated as CASSHIAGGTDTQYF.

The chain employs TRBV4-1 and TRBJ1-1; D is unresolved. Per germline, CDR1 MGHRA and CDR2 YSYEKL. Trimming removed 4 bases from V and 11 bases from J, with 20 bases in between. The CDR3 spans 14 residues. The CDR3 DNA reads TGCGCCAGCAGCCCCCCCCTCGAGCGGGGTTCGGCTTTCTTT. This codes for CASSPPLERGSAFF.

The CDR3 region is CAISLVGQETQYF. The CDR3 DNA reads as TGTGCCATCAGCCTGGTGGGTCAAGAGACCCAGTACTTC. The chain carries TRBV10-3 and TRBJ2-5; D not resolved. From germline, CDR1 is ENHRY and CDR2 SYGVKD. V was shortened by 6 bases and J by 2 bases, with 10 bases between the two germline ends. The CDR3 sequence is 13 residues long.

The chain carries TRBV4-2 and TRBJ2-7, with 10 nucleotides matching TRBD2. The V segment lost 3 bases and the J segment 4 bases; nucleotides outside the gene matches: 9. CDR1 LGHNA and CDR2 YNFKEQ come from the germline V gene. This CDR3 region has 16 residues. CDR3 DNA sequence: TGTGCCAGCAGCCAGGCGTCCGGGACTAGCGTTTACGAGCAGTACTTC. Translation: CASSQASGTSVYEQYF.

In its sample, this clone was seen a few times. The V call is TRBV7-9, the J call TRBJ1-2; perhaps TRBD1 as D (6 bases). With 5 bases removed from V and 5 bases from J, the gap between germline ends came to 27 bases. In germline, CDR1 is SEHNR, CDR2 FQNEAQ (reference sequence). CDR3 length: 18 amino acids. CDR3 sequence (DNA): TGTGCCAGCAGCACGCTACAGGGAGCGGGTTTTTCAGATTATGGCTACACCTTC. Translating it yields CASSTLQGAGFSDYGYTF.

The chain recombines TRBV7-9 with TRBJ2-1; D possibly uses TRBD1 or TRBD2 (5 bases each). V was clipped by 2 bases and J by 5 bases, with 16 bases between them. Germline CDR1 is SEHNR and CDR2 is FQNEAQ (reference sequence). The CDR3 sequence is 16 residues long. Here the CDR3 reads CASSLSPGTGDNEQFF. Written as DNA, the CDR3 is TGTGCCAGCAGCTTATCCCCCGGGACGGGTGACAATGAGCAGTTCTTC.

In its sample, this clone was seen a few times. CDR3 bases: TGTGCCAGCAGTCCCGGGACTAGCGGGAGGGCAGATACGCAGTATTTT. It translates to CASSPGTSGRADTQYF. The V gene is TRBV28, the J gene TRBJ2-3; 16 nucleotides agree with TRBD2. This CDR3 comprises 16 residues. The trim removed 5 bases at V and 4 bases at J, leaving 3 bases unmatched. Germline assignment: CDR1 MDHEN and CDR2 SYDVKM.

This chain connects TRBV27 to TRBJ2-7; 12 bases are shared with TRBD2. CDR1 and CDR2 (germline): MNHEY, SMNVEV (reference sequence). This CDR3 spans 15 amino acids. V shed 6 bases, J shed 4 bases, and the junction held 7 bases outside the gene matches. CDR3 loop: CASSQGTSGYYEQYF. The CDR3 DNA sequence: TGTGCCAGCAGCCAAGGGACTAGCGGGTATTACGAGCAGTACTTC.

V gene TRBV4-1 combines with J gene TRBJ2-7; 8 bases align to TRBD2. This CDR3 contains 16 residues. J was trimmed by 6 bases and V by 0 bases; bases with no gene match: 10. Germline loops: CDR1 MGHRA, CDR2 YSYEKL. CDR3 sequence reads: CASSQEELAATGEQYF. DNA for the CDR3: TGCGCCAGCAGCCAAGAAGAACTAGCGGCGACGGGCGAGCAGTACTTC.

This clone was found once. The rearrangement links TRBV6-1 to TRBJ1-5, with TRBD1 as a possible D gene (5 bases). The CDR3 spans 15 residues. From germline, CDR1 is MNHNS and CDR2 SASEGT. Trimming cost V 3 bases and J 6 bases, with 15 bases left between them. In DNA form, the CDR3 reads TGTGCCAGCAGTGAGTTCCTTGTGGGGCTTCAGCCCCAGCATTTT. Protein product: CASSEFLVGLQPQHF.

This clone was detected a few times. Here the CDR3 reads CSVYSGSAQHF. In DNA form, the CDR3 reads TGCAGCGTGTATTCAGGCAGCGCCCAGCATTTT. The chain employs TRBV29-1 and TRBJ1-5; D remains unclear. Per germline, CDR1 SQVTM and CDR2 ANQGSEA. The CDR3 extends over 11 amino acids. The V end was cut by 6 bases, the J end by 11 bases, with 14 bases between.

This clone is judged medium-sized (0.01 to 0.1%). The rearrangement uses TRBV18 and TRBJ2-5, with D perhaps assigned TRBD1 or TRBD2 (7 bases each). This CDR3 comprises 15 residues. Deletions cut 3 bases from V and 3 bases from J, with 14 bases between. The germline V gene has CDR1 KGHSH and CDR2 LQKENI. The CDR3 spells CASSPMTGREETQYF. The CDR3 DNA reads TGTGCCAGCTCACCGATGACAGGGAGGGAAGAGACCCAGTACTTC.

The chain couples TRBV29-1 to TRBJ2-1; D assignment may be TRBD1 or TRBD2 (6 bases each). CDR3 size: 15 residues. The V gene's germline CDR1 is SQVTM and CDR2 ANQGSEA. Trimming cost V 1 base and J 4 bases, with 14 bases left between them. In nucleotides, the CDR3 is TGCAGCGTTGAAGTTAGGGGGGCGAGATACAATGAGCAGTTCTTC. Translation: CSVEVRGARYNEQFF.

The genes are TRBV7-9 and TRBJ2-1, with 9 bases aligning to TRBD2. Germline CDR1 is SEHNR and CDR2 is FQNEAQ (reference sequence). V dropped 6 bases and J dropped 5; count of bases not matched to a gene: 8. The CDR3 spans 15 residues. The CDR3 loop reads CASRDSGSYDNEQFF. For the CDR3, the DNA is TGTGCCAGCAGGGATAGCGGGAGCTACGACAATGAGCAGTTCTTC. The complete variable domain, with remaining parts taken from reference TRBV7-9 and TRBJ2-1, reads DTGVSQNPRHKITKRGQNVTFRCDPISEHNRLYWYRQTLGQGPEFLTYFQNEAQLEKSRLLSDRFSAERPKGSFSTLEIQRTEQGDSAMYLCASRDSGSYDNEQFFGPGTRLTVL.

The V and J genes are TRBV4-2 and TRBJ2-7; 7 bases agree with TRBD2. Germline CDR1 and CDR2: LGHNA and YNFKEQ. The CDR3 runs to 15 residues. Trimming at V came to 5 bases and at J to 0 bases, leaving 7 bases not matched to a gene. CDR3: CASSSAGTNSYEQYF. The CDR3 DNA reads TGTGCCAGCAGCTCCGCCGGGACTAACTCCTACGAGCAGTACTTC.

This chain connects TRBV7-9 to TRBJ1-1; 7 bases are shared with TRBD1. Germline-derived CDR1 and CDR2 are SEHNR and FQNEAQ (reference sequence). This CDR3 is built from 13 residues. The ends lost 5 bases at V and 4 bases at J; junction bases unmatched: 4. CDR3 loop: CASSPGQLTEAFF. The CDR3 DNA is TGTGCCAGCAGCCCGGGACAGCTCACTGAAGCTTTCTTT.

The rearrangement joins TRBV14 to TRBJ1-5; D is possibly TRBD1 (6 bases). The CDR3 loop spans 16 amino acids. CDR1 SGHDN and CDR2 FVKESK come from the germline V gene. Trimming pared 4 bases from V and 0 bases from J, leaving 13 bases between. CDR3 in amino acids: CASSRTRTDSNQPQHF. For the CDR3, the DNA is TGTGCCAGCAGCCGGACCAGGACAGATAGCAATCAGCCCCAGCATTTT.

The genes are TRBV4-1 and TRBJ2-7, with a weak D call TRBD2 (6 bases). There are 15 residues in the CDR3. The germline V gene has CDR1 MGHRA and CDR2 YSYEKL. Trimming shortened V by 3 bases and J by 6 bases, and 18 bases separated the two germline ends. CDR3 sequence reads: CASSQAGGDAPEQYF. In nucleotides, the CDR3 is TGCGCCAGCAGCCAGGCCGGCGGGGACGCGCCCGAGCAGTACTTC.

This chain connects TRBV29-1 to TRBJ1-1; perhaps TRBD1 as D (5 bases). The V gene's germline CDR1 is SQVTM and CDR2 ANQGSEA. V lost 8 bases and J lost 7, with 17 bases in between. The CDR3 spans 12 residues. The CDR3 DNA sequence: TGCAGCCACCAGGGTAGTAGTGGTGAAGCTTTCTTT. This gives the protein CSHQGSSGEAFF.

This clone has just a few counts. The chain has TRBV7-8 and TRBJ1-5, with D perhaps TRBD1 (5 bases). The V and J ends lost 2 bases and 3 bases respectively, with 11 bases between them. CDR3 length: 15 amino acids. Germline V gene data show CDR1 as SGHVS and CDR2 as FQNEAQ. CDR3 in amino acids: CASSLMRTSNQPQHF. CDR3 DNA sequence: TGTGCCAGCAGCTTAATGAGGACATCCAATCAGCCCCAGCATTTT.

This clone was recorded only once. V usage is TRBV7-3 and J usage is TRBJ2-1, with 8 bases identical to TRBD2. Germline CDR1 is SGHTA and CDR2 is FQGTGA. Trimming removed 2 bases from V and 5 bases from J; junction bases left unmatched: 20. The CDR3 runs 20 residues. The CDR3 spells CASSLFLGLVNFVPHNEQFF. CDR3 in DNA: TGTGCCAGCAGCTTATTTTTGGGACTAGTTAATTTCGTCCCCCACAATGAGCAGTTCTTC. Variable domain in full (rest from reference TRBV7-3 and TRBJ2-1): GAGVSQTPSNKVTEKGKYVELRCDPISGHTALYWYRQSLGQGPEFLIYFQGTGAADDSGLPNDRFFAVRPEGSVSTLKIQRTERGDSAVYLCASSLFLGLVNFVPHNEQFFGPGTRLTVL.

The CDR3 DNA reads as TGTGCCAGCAGCCAACAACCCACAGATACGCAGTATTTT. Amino acids: CASSQQPTDTQYF. This chain links TRBV14 with TRBJ2-3; D not certain. Per the germline V gene, CDR1 is SGHDN and CDR2 is FVKESK. The CDR3 extends over 13 amino acids. V was pared by 2 bases and J by 2 bases, with 5 bases between.

This chain links TRBV28 with TRBJ1-1; 7 positions agree with TRBD1. The CDR3 is 14 residues long. The V and J ends lost 7 bases and 0 bases, in that order; junction bases with no gene match: 5. Germline-derived CDR1 and CDR2 are MDHEN and SYDVKM. The CDR3 sequence: CASTGTVMNTEAFF. CDR3 in DNA: TGTGCCAGCACAGGGACAGTCATGAACACTGAAGCTTTCTTT.

The CDR3: CASSSGTNNYGYTF. The CDR3 DNA reads TGTGCCAGCAGCTCCGGGACAAATAACTATGGCTACACCTTC. The chain couples TRBV7-9 to TRBJ1-2; D possibly corresponds to TRBD1 (6 bases). The V and J ends lost 4 bases and 1 base respectively, with 10 bases between them. The CDR3 consists of 14 residues. Germline V gives CDR1 SEHNR, CDR2 FQNEAQ (reference sequence).